This TCR beta chain was sequenced for a study of T cell responses to AZD1222 COVID-19 vaccine. Whole-study context: Second-dose timings of about 4 or about 12 weeks were pooled.

On this clone itself: Its antigen is undetermined.

Assay used: immunoSEQ multiplex PCR; TCRdb lists only in-frame clones, some missing. Here the sample spans some 130,000 clones, approximately 87% being singletons. Study-level points and caveats: Clonal diversity may have been underestimated in mostly white British donors. Reportedly, close to half of spike-specific TCRs are directed against unmutated variant regions.

This material consisted of peripheral blood, taken on day 0 of AZD1222 vaccination. The receptor was derived from an adult in good health.

In DNA form, the CDR3 reads TGTGCCAGTACCCTAAGCTCCTATAATTCACCCCTCCACTTT. Translating it yields CASTLSSYNSPLHF. The V gene is TRBV2, the J gene TRBJ1-6; no reliable D call. The CDR3 totals 14 residues. CDR1 is SNHLY and CDR2 is FYNNEI in the germline V gene. V was trimmed by 9 bases and J by 0 bases, leaving 9 bases between them. The whole variable domain, remainder taken from reference TRBV2 and TRBJ1-6, is EPEVTQTPSHQVTQMGQEVILRCVPISNHLYFYWYRQILGQKVEFLVSFYNNEISEKSEIFDDQFSVERPDGSNFTLKIRSTKLEDSAMYFCASTLSSYNSPLHFGNGTRLTVT.